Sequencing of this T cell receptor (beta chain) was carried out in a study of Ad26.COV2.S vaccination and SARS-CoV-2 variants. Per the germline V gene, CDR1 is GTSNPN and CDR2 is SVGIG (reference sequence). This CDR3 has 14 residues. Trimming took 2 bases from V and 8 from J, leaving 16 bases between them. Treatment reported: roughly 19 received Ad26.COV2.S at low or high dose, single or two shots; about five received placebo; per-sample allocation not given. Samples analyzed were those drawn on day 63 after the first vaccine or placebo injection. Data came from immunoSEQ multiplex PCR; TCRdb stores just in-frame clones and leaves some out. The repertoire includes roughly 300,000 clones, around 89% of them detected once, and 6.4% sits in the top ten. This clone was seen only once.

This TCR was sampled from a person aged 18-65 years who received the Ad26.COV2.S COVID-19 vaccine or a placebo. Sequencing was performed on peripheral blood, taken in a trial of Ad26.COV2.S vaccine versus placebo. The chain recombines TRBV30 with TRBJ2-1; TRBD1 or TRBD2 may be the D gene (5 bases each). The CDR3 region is CAWSRGLEDHEQFF. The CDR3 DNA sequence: TGTGCCTGGAGTCGGGGCCTAGAAGACCATGAGCAGTTCTTC. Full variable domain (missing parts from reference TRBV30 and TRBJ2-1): SQTIHQWPATLVQPVGSPLSLECTVEGTSNPNLYWYRQAAGRGLQLLFYSVGIGQISSEVPQNLSASRPQDRQFILSSKKLLLSDSGFYLCAWSRGLEDHEQFFGPGTRLTVL.